This TCR beta chain was found in a study of blood T cell repertoires in COVID-19. Study details: The samples span acute and convalescent COVID-19 from the United States, Italy and Spain. The cDNA or gDNA used as material had been derived from T cells, B-cell-depleted T cells, or PBMCs.

Trimming took 3 bases from V and 5 from J, leaving 15 bases between them. Germline CDR1 reads KGHDR; CDR2 reads SFDVKD. CDR3 length: 15 residues. Original processing notes: By means of reference gene primer amplification, nucleated cell counts were estimated. Method: immunoSEQ multiplex PCR; TCRdb's copy keeps in-frame clones and lacks some. V, J and clone size derive from that table, while D and trimming were established from the DNA sequence. The sample yields some 110,000 clones, less than 90% seen once. This chain links TRBV24-1 with TRBJ2-5, with D maybe TRBD2 (6 bases). Sequenced sample: peripheral blood. This TCR was recovered from a man in his fifties or sixties with acute or convalescent COVID-19. This CDR3 reads CATSDPGLGRETQYF. The CDR3 DNA follows: TGTGCCACCAGTGATCCGGGACTGGGACGGGAGACCCAGTACTTC.